The 12 T cell receptor beta chains listed next were all sequenced from one sample in a study of patients and donors after allogeneic stem cell transplantation. TCRdb re-called the RT-PCR reads with MiXCR, one entry per CDR3 protein. The sample gives 110,000 or so distinct CDR3 sequences, 35% to 45% of which show up once; around 26% is in the top ten. Material: blood, either unsorted or a sorted T cell fraction (not recorded which). The receptors shown here come from a human donor who was either an allogeneic HSCT recipient or a stem cell or donor lymphocyte infusion donor (not recorded which). It is not recorded whose cells these are; they may come from a transplant donor.

Here the CDR3 DNA reads TGTGCCATCAAGGTGGGACTAGCGGGGAACAATGAGCAGTTCTTC. It encodes CAIKVGLAGNNEQFF. The chain combines TRBV10-3 with TRBJ2-1; 13 bases match TRBD2. The CDR3 sequence is 15 residues long. V was clipped by 7 bases and J by 5 bases; unmatched bases: 5. The germline gives CDR1 ENHRY, CDR2 SYGVKD.

This clonotype was found many times. The chain is built from TRBV6-6 and TRBJ1-6; 8 nucleotides align to TRBD1. CDR1 and CDR2 from the germline V gene are MNHNY and SVGAGI (reference sequence). This CDR3 contains 13 residues. The ends lost 8 bases at V and 6 bases at J; junction bases unmatched: 3. CDR3 nucleotide sequence: TGTGCCAGCCAGGGGGCAGCTAATTCACCCCTCCACTTT. Its protein product is CASQGAANSPLHF.

This clonotype was seen only once. The chain couples TRBV13 to TRBJ1-1; no reliable D call. Per the germline V gene, CDR1 is PRHDT and CDR2 is FYEKMQ (reference sequence). The CDR3 extends over 13 amino acids. The germline V and J ends were trimmed by 5 bases and 5 bases, with 12 bases remaining between them. CDR3 amino acids: CASSARRWTEAFF. As DNA, the CDR3 is TGTGCCAGCAGCGCAAGAAGATGGACTGAAGCTTTCTTT.

This clonotype was recorded a few times. The chain carries TRBV6-5 and TRBJ2-1, with unresolved D. V lost 6 bases to trimming and J lost 0 bases, with 9 bases between them. The length of the CDR3 is 14 residues. CDR1 is MNHEY and CDR2 is SVGAGI in the germline V gene. CDR3 residues: CASSRRSSYNEQFF. Written as DNA, the CDR3 is TGTGCCAGCAGCCGTAGAAGCTCCTACAATGAGCAGTTCTTC.

The rearrangement links TRBV5-1 to TRBJ2-1, with 13 nucleotides matching TRBD2. Germline V gene sequence: CDR1 SGHRS, CDR2 YFSETQ. J lost 0 bases, V lost 3 bases, and 15 bases had no gene match. CDR3 length: 21 residues. This chain's CDR3 is CASSWYSIGLAGVASYNEQFF. The CDR3, as DNA: TGCGCCAGCAGCTGGTATTCGATAGGACTAGCGGGAGTAGCCTCCTACAATGAGCAGTTCTTC.

In this sample, this clonotype turned up many times. The V gene is TRBV2, the J gene TRBJ1-6, with TRBD1 matching over 10 bases. The CDR3 runs to 16 residues. Germline lookup yields CDR1 SNHLY and CDR2 FYNNEI. The ends lost 6 bases at V and 4 bases at J; junction bases unmatched: 6. The CDR3 nucleotides are TGTGCCAGCAGGGCGGGGGACAGGGGTTATAATTCACCCCTCCACTTT. This translates into CASRAGDRGYNSPLHF.

The rearrangement joins TRBV2 to TRBJ2-1; 7 nucleotides align to TRBD2. V lost 6 bases to trimming and J lost 8 bases; unmatched junction nucleotides: 10. The germline V gene has CDR1 SNHLY and CDR2 FYNNEI. The CDR3 covers 14 residues. CDR3 region: CASRVGGPKDEQFF. In nucleotides, the CDR3 is TGTGCCAGCAGGGTGGGAGGGCCGAAGGATGAGCAGTTCTTC.

CDR3 sequence reads: CASSFVAGLADEQFF. The DNA for the CDR3 is TGTGCCAGCAGCTTTGTGGCAGGTCTAGCGGATGAGCAGTTCTTC. J is TRBJ2-1 and V is TRBV5-6; 7 nucleotides match TRBD2. Trimming at V came to 2 bases and at J to 8 bases, leaving 10 bases not matched to a gene. This CDR3 region has 15 residues. Germline assignment: CDR1 SGHDT and CDR2 YYEEEE.

This sequence joins TRBV7-3 and TRBJ2-7; TRBD1 might be the D (6 bases). Looked up from germline, CDR1 is SGHTA and CDR2 is FQGTGA. V was shortened by 2 bases and J by 5 bases, with 13 bases between the two germline ends. This CDR3 has 14 amino acids. The CDR3 reads CASSLGTPNDEQYF. CDR3 coding DNA: TGTGCCAGCAGCTTAGGGACACCGAATGACGAGCAGTACTTC.

J is TRBJ1-1 and V is TRBV2; 9 bases align to TRBD1. Germline V gives CDR1 SNHLY, CDR2 FYNNEI. The CDR3 has 13 amino acids. Trimming cost V 8 bases and J 1 base; bases outside gene matches: 2. Written as DNA, the CDR3 is TGTGCCAGCGAGACAGGGGGGAACACTGAAGCTTTCTTT. Translation gives CASETGGNTEAFF.

This rearrangement joins TRBV6-1 to TRBJ2-5; D is undetermined. Trimming cost V 2 bases and J 2 bases, with 15 bases left between them. Germline CDR1 is MNHNS and CDR2 is SASEGT. CDR3 length equals 16 residues. In nucleotides, the CDR3 is TGTGCCAGCAGTGAATCATGGCGAGCGAATCAAGAGACCCAGTACTTC. Encoded protein: CASSESWRANQETQYF.

The V and J genes are TRBV7-9 and TRBJ1-4; D is uncertain. Germline V CDR1 and CDR2: SEHNR, FQNEAQ (reference sequence). The CDR3 extends over 16 amino acids. V lost 2 bases and J lost 0, with 10 bases in between. This CDR3 is CASSLRSTATNEKLFF. In DNA form, the CDR3 reads TGTGCCAGCAGCTTACGGTCGACCGCAACTAATGAAAAACTGTTTTTT.